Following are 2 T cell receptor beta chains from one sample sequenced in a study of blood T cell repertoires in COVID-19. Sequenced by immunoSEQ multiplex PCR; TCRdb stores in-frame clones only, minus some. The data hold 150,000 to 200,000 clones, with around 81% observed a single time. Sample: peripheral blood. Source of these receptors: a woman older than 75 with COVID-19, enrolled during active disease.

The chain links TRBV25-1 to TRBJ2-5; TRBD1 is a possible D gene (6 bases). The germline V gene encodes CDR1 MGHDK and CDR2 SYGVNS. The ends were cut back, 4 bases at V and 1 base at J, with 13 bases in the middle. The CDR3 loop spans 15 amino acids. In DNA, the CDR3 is TGTGCCAGCAGTGGGGGGCTGGGGCCCCAAGAGACCCAGTACTTC. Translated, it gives CASSGGLGPQETQYF. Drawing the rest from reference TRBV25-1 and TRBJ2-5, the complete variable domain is EADIYQTPRYLVIGTGKKITLECSQTMGHDKMYWYQQDPGMELHLIHYSYGVNSTEKGDLSSESTVSRIRTEHFPLTLESARPSHTSQYLCASSGGLGPQETQYFGPGTRLLVL.

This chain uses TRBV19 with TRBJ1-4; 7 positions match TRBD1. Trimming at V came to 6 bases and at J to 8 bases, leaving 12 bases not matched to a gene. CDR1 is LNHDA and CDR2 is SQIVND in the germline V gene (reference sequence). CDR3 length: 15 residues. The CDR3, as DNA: TGTGCCAGTAGGCCGACCCGGGACAGAAAGGAAAAACTGTTTTTT. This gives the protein CASRPTRDRKEKLFF.